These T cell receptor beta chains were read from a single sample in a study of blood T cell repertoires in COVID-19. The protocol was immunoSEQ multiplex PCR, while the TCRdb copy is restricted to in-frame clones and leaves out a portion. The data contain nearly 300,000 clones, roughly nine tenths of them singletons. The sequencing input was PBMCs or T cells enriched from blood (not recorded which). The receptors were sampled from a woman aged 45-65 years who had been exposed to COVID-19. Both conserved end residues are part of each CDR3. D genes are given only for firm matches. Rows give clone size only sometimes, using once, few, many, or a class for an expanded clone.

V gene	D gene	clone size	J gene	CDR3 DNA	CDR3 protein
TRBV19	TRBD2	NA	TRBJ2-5	TGTGCCAGTAGTCATAGCGGGGGGGCTGGGGAGACCCAGTACTTC	CASSHSGGAGETQYF
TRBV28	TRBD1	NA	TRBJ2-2	TGTGCCAGCAGCCAGACAGGGGGCGGGATCGGGGAGCTGTTTTTT	CASSQTGGGIGELFF
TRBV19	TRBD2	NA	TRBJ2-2	TGTGCCAGTAGTATTGGACTAGCGGGGGGCTCTAACACCGGGGAGCTGTTTTTT	CASSIGLAGGSNTGELFF
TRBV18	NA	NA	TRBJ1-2	TGTGCCAGCTCACCACCTAACAGACCTAACTATGGCTACACCTTC	CASSPPNRPNYGYTF
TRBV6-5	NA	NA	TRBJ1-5	TGTGCCAGCAAGAGAGCCAGGGATAGCAATCAGCCCCAGCATTTT	CASKRARDSNQPQHF
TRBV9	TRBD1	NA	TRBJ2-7	TGTGCCAGCAGCTCCAGGACAGGGACCTACGAGCAGTACTTC	CASSSRTGTYEQYF
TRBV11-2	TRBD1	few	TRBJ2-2	TGTGCCAGCAGCCAGATCAGGGACAGACCCACCGGGGAGCTGTTTTTT	CASSQIRDRPTGELFF
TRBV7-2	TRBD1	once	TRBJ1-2	TGTGCCAGCGGGCGGGACAGGGTAAAATATGGCTACACCTTC	CASGRDRVKYGYTF
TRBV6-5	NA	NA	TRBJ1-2	TGTGCCAGCAGTCCGGCCGACTTGTATGTCTATGGCTACACCTTC	CASSPADLYVYGYTF
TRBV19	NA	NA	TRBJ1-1	TGTGCCAGTGGACAGCTACCGAACACTGAAGCTTTCTTT	CASGQLPNTEAFF
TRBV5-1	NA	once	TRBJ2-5	TGCGCCAGCAGCCCGCAGGGTACCCAAGAGACCCAGTACTTC	CASSPQGTQETQYF
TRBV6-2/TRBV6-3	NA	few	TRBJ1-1	TGTGCCAGCAGTTACAGAACAGGGTTAAGGAACACTGAAGCTTTCTTT	CASSYRTGLRNTEAFF
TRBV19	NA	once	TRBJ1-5	TGTGCCAGTAGCGTCTCCAGGCAGCCCCAGCATTTT	CASSVSRQPQHF
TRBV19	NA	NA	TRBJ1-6	TGTGCCAGTAGTTTCCAGGGCTCCAATTCACCCCTCCACTTT	CASSFQGSNSPLHF
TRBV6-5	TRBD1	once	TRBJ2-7	TGTGCCAGCAGTTACTCGATTGGGACAGGCCCCTACGAGCAGTACTTC	CASSYSIGTGPYEQYF
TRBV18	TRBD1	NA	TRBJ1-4	TGTGCCAGCTCAGCCGGGACAGGAGGGGGTGAAAAACTGTTTTTT	CASSAGTGGGEKLFF
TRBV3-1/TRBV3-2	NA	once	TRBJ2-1	TGTGCCAGCAGCCAAGTTGGGGCCAGCTCCTACAATGAGCAGTTCTTC	CASSQVGASSYNEQFF
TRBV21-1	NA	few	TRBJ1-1	TGTGCCAGCAGCAATTACTCGCAGGGGGAAGGGAGCACTGAAGCTTTCTTT	CASSNYSQGEGSTEAFF
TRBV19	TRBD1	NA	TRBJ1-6	TGTGCCAGTAGTCCGGACAGGGTCAGTTCACCCCTCCACTTT	CASSPDRVSSPLHF
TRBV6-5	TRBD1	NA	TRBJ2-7	TGTGCCAGCAGTAGACCGGGACAGGGGATCTCCGAGCAGTACTTC	CASSRPGQGISEQYF
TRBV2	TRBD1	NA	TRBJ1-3	TGTGCCAGCAGTGAACGGGACAGGTCCTACTCTGGAAACACCATATATTTT	CASSERDRSYSGNTIYF
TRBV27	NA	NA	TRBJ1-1	TGTGCCAGCGAAATGACGCCGGGGGGGACTGAAGCTTTCTTT	CASEMTPGGTEAFF
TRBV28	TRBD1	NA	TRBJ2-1	TGTGCCAGCAGTTTTGGGGGACAGGGGTTTGATGAGCAGTTCTTC	CASSFGGQGFDEQFF
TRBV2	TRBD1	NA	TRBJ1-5	TGTGCCAGCAGAGGGACAGGAAATAGCAATCAGCCCCAGCATTTT	CASRGTGNSNQPQHF
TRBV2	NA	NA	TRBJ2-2	TGTGCCAGCATAATCCCAGGACTTGCTACGAACACCGGGGAGCTGTTTTTT	CASIIPGLATNTGELFF
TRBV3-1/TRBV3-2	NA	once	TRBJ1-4	TGTGCCAGCAGCCCAGCAGGACAGCTATATGAAAAACTGTTTTTT	CASSPAGQLYEKLFF
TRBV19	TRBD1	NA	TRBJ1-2	TGTGCCAGTAGTTCCACCGGGACAGGGGTCTATGGCTACACCTTC	CASSSTGTGVYGYTF
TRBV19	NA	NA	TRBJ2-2	TGTGCCAGTAGTAGTTCGAGGGATTGGACCGGGGAGCTGTTTTTT	CASSSSRDWTGELFF
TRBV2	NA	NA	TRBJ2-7	TGTGCCAGCAGTCTCGACTTGGATGCTATCGGCTACGAGCAGTACTTC	CASSLDLDAIGYEQYF
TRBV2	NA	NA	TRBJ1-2	TGTGCCAGCAGTGAGACAGGAGTAGCTAACTATGGCTACACCTTC	CASSETGVANYGYTF
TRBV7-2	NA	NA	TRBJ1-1	TGTGCCAGCAGCTACCCTTGGGGGGTGGGTGACGGGACTGAAGCTTTCTTT	CASSYPWGVGDGTEAFF
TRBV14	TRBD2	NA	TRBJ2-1	TGTGCCAGCAGCCAACTAGCGGGGGCGGACAATGAGCAGTTCTTC	CASSQLAGADNEQFF
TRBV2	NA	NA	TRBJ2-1	TGTGCCGGCCTTGGCGGGGGCCGTTACAATGAGCAGTTCTTC	CAGLGGGRYNEQFF
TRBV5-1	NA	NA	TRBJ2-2	TGCGCCAGCAGCCTAGGGCACAGGGATGCCGGGGAGCTGTTTTTT	CASSLGHRDAGELFF
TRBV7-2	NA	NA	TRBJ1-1	TGTGCCAGCAGCTTAGGAGGGCCCACTGAAGCTTTCTTT	CASSLGGPTEAFF
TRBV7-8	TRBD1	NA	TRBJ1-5	TGTGCCAGCAGCTTAGCGCCAGGGGGCCTTTTTAGCAATCAGCCCCAGCATTTT	CASSLAPGGLFSNQPQHF
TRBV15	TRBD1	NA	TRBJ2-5	TGTGCCACCAGCACCCTAGGACAGGTTGGTTCGTCCCAGTACTTC	CATSTLGQVGSSQYF
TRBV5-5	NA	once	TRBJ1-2	TGTGCCAGCAGCGGCGGAAGACAGACAGCTAACTATGGCTACACCTTC	CASSGGRQTANYGYTF
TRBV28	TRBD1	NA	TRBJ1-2	TGTGCCAGCAGTTCCATCCGGACAGGGGCGACTAACTATGGCTACACCTTC	CASSSIRTGATNYGYTF
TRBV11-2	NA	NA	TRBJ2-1	TGTGCCAGCAGCTCGCTGGGGGGGGGCCGGAGCTCCTACAATGAGCAGTTCTTC	CASSSLGGGRSSYNEQFF